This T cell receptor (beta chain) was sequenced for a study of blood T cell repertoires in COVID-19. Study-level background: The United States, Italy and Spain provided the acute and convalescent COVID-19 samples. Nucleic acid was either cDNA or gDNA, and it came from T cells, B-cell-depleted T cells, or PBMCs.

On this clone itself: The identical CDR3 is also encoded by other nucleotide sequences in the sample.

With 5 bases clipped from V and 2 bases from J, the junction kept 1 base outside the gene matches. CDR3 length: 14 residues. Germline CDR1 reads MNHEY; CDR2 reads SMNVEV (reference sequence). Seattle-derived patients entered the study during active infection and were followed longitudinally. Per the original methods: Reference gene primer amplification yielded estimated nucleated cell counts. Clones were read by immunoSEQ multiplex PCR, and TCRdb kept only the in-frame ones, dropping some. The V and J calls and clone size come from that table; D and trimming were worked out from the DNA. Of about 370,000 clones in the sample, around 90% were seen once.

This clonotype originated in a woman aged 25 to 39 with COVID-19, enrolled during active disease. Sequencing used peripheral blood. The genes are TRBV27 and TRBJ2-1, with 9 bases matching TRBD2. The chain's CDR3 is CASSLAGTYNEQFF. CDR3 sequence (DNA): TGTGCCAGCAGTCTAGCGGGAACCTACAATGAGCAGTTCTTC.